These 15 T cell receptor beta chains were sequenced from one sample in a study of T-cell memory formation after mild COVID-19. TCRdb processed the 5' RACE reads anew with MiXCR; each CDR3 protein has one entry. The repertoire holds about 500,000 distinct CDR3 sequences, with around 21% as singletons. Sample: PBMCs or a T cell subset sorted from them (not recorded which). The receptors shown here come from an adult woman who had mild COVID-19 (a few samples of this study predate the infection). Cell type and time point are not known.

This clonotype has a handful of counts. The V gene is TRBV5-1, the J gene TRBJ2-1; 7 bases line up with TRBD2. The CDR3 runs to 15 residues. J was trimmed by 3 bases and V by 5 bases; bases with no gene match: 8. Germline V CDR1 and CDR2: SGHRS, YFSETQ. The CDR3 coding sequence is TGCGCCAGCAGTGAGACGGGGGGTGGCTACAATGAGCAGTTCTTC. Translating gives CASSETGGGYNEQFF.

This clonotype has a count of ten or more. The V and J genes are TRBV18 and TRBJ2-3; tentatively, D is TRBD2 (5 bases). CDR1 and CDR2 (germline): KGHSH, LQKENI. The V gene lost 5 bases and the J gene lost 2 bases, with 20 bases spanning the gap. The CDR3 extends over 17 amino acids. The CDR3 DNA sequence: TGTGCCAGCTCAAGCCCCCTGGACTCCATCTACACAGATACGCAGTATTTT. Translated: CASSSPLDSIYTDTQYF.

This clonotype was detected ten times or more. J is TRBJ2-3 and V is TRBV29-1; D might be TRBD2 (6 bases). Germline V lookup: CDR1 SQVTM, CDR2 ANQGSEA. V lost 3 bases, J lost 0 bases, and 10 bases lay in between. CDR3 length equals 14 residues. CDR3 residues: CSVEGSGSTDTQYF. As DNA, the CDR3 is TGCAGCGTTGAGGGTAGCGGTAGCACAGATACGCAGTATTTT.

This clonotype was counted between two and nine times. V usage is TRBV7-2 and J usage is TRBJ1-2, with D uncertain. This CDR3 contains 11 residues. V lost 0 bases, J lost 8 bases, and 4 bases lay in between. Germline assignment: CDR1 SGHTA and CDR2 FQGNSA. The CDR3 sequence is CASSLARGYTF. For the CDR3, the DNA is TGTGCCAGCAGCTTAGCGCGGGGCTACACCTTC.

The chain has TRBV12-3 or TRBV12-4 and TRBJ2-2; TRBD1 matches 7 bases. The CDR3 has 15 amino acids. The trim removed 4 bases at V and 4 bases at J, leaving 6 bases unmatched. The CDR3 nucleotides are TGTGCCAGCAGTTCCCGGACAGGCCTCACCGGGGAGCTGTTTTTT. Protein sequence: CASSSRTGLTGELFF.

This clonotype has only a few counts. The V and J genes are TRBV25-1 and TRBJ1-1; a weak D match, TRBD1 (6 bases). Germline assignment: CDR1 MGHDK and CDR2 SYGVNS. V gave up 7 bases and J gave up 8 bases, with 17 bases separating them. The CDR3 sequence is 13 residues long. CDR3 sequence reads: CASTQGGGQEAFF. As DNA, the CDR3 is TGTGCCAGCACCCAAGGAGGCGGACAGGAAGCTTTCTTT.

This clonotype has only a few counts. The chain is built from TRBV4-1 and TRBJ2-3; 10 bases fit TRBD2. With V trimmed by 1 base and J by 2 bases, 15 bases remained unmatched. Germline values: CDR1 MGHRA, CDR2 YSYEKL. This CDR3 is 20 amino acids long. The CDR3: CASSQAVAGGPISLTDTQYF. The CDR3 nucleotides are TGCGCCAGCAGCCAAGCGGTAGCGGGGGGACCCATTTCCCTCACAGATACGCAGTATTTT.

This clonotype was picked up one time. The chain couples TRBV24-1 to TRBJ2-2; D possibly corresponds to TRBD2 (6 bases). The CDR3 is 13 amino acids. The germline V and J ends were trimmed by 7 bases and 5 bases, with 10 bases remaining between them. Germline V CDR1 and CDR2: KGHDR, SFDVKD. CDR3 loop: CATRLASTGELFF. The CDR3 region has the DNA TGTGCCACCAGGCTAGCGAGTACCGGGGAGCTGTTTTTT.

This chain connects TRBV27 to TRBJ2-1; tentatively, D is TRBD2 (7 bases). The CDR3 has 14 residues. Germline loops: CDR1 MNHEY, CDR2 SMNVEV (reference sequence). V gave up 5 bases and J gave up 6 bases, with 14 bases separating them. CDR3 region: CASSTGWGGNEQFF. The CDR3 DNA reads as TGTGCCAGCAGTACAGGGTGGGGGGGCAATGAGCAGTTCTTC.

This chain links TRBV12-3 or TRBV12-4 with TRBJ1-1; a weak D match, TRBD1 (5 bases). Trimming left V 4 bases short and J 0 bases short, with 15 bases between. CDR3 length: 16 residues. The CDR3: CASSSGGIGMNTEAFF. The CDR3 region has the DNA TGTGCCAGCAGTTCGGGGGGGATTGGCATGAACACTGAAGCTTTCTTT.

This clonotype came up a few times. This chain joins TRBV6-6 and TRBJ2-7; 8 nucleotides match TRBD1. The ends lost 0 bases at V and 3 bases at J; junction bases unmatched: 4. Germline V gene data show CDR1 as MNHNY and CDR2 as SVGAGI (reference sequence). The CDR3 loop spans 15 amino acids. CDR3 protein: CASSYSQGANYEQYF. The CDR3 bases are TGTGCCAGCAGTTACTCCCAGGGGGCTAACTACGAGCAGTACTTC.

This clonotype came up a few times. V and J are TRBV20-1 and TRBJ2-7, with 7 bases lining up with TRBD1. V lost 2 bases and J lost 4; bases outside the gene matches: 8. Germline V gene sequence: CDR1 DFQATT, CDR2 SNEGSKA (reference sequence). The CDR3 loop spans 14 amino acids. The CDR3 region has the DNA TGCAGTGCTAGACCCGTGGGACAGCCTTACGAGCAGTACTTC. This translates into CSARPVGQPYEQYF.

This clonotype has a handful of counts. V usage is TRBV11-2 and J usage is TRBJ2-1; D call uncertain. The germline V gene has CDR1 SGHAT and CDR2 FQNNGV. There are 12 residues in the CDR3. Trimming shortened V by 2 bases and J by 8 bases, and 7 bases separated the two germline ends. The CDR3 is CASSLNYHEQFF. The CDR3 bases are TGTGCCAGCAGCTTAAATTACCATGAGCAGTTCTTC.

This clonotype has just a few counts. The V gene is TRBV11-2, the J gene TRBJ2-7; D could derive from TRBD1 or TRBD2 (5 bases each). Germline CDR1 SGHAT, CDR2 FQNNGV. The CDR3 contains 16 residues. Trimming shortened V by 2 bases and J by 0 bases, and 14 bases separated the two germline ends. CDR3 nucleotides: TGTGCCAGCAGCTTATCCTCGGGACGCCCCTCCTACGAGCAGTACTTC. Protein: CASSLSSGRPSYEQYF.

This clonotype has a handful of counts. This chain connects TRBV7-2 to TRBJ2-5, with 10 bases lining up with TRBD2. Trimming took 8 bases from V and 4 from J; bases not matched to a gene: 13. The CDR3 has 16 residues. Germline CDR1 reads SGHTA; CDR2 reads FQGNSA. In DNA, the CDR3 is TGTGCCAGCTCCAAAGGGGCTAGCGGGAGTATAGAGACCCAGTACTTC. Its translation: CASSKGASGSIETQYF.